Following are 4 T cell receptor beta chains from one sample sequenced in a study of blood T cell repertoires in COVID-19. TCRdb's copy holds only in-frame clones and misses some; the assay was immunoSEQ multiplex PCR. The data contain 120,000 to 150,000 clones, 80% to 85% of them seen just once; the ten biggest clones take up 35% to 40%. The material sequenced was peripheral blood. These receptors all come from a human donor in a cohort sampled during active COVID-19.

The chain couples TRBV28 to TRBJ1-1, with D possibly matching TRBD1 (6 bases). Germline CDR1 and CDR2: MDHEN and SYDVKM. The CDR3 consists of 13 residues. V lost 3 bases and J lost 7, with 12 bases in between. The CDR3: CASSLGGAVEAFF. The CDR3 DNA sequence: TGTGCCAGCAGTTTGGGGGGGGCAGTTGAAGCTTTCTTT.

Note on this clone: A read error may account for a junction end that differs from germline. This chain joins TRBV12-3 or TRBV12-4 and TRBJ1-1, with 11 bases aligning to TRBD1. The CDR3 consists of 13 residues. The CDR3 reads CASSSGQGAADGF. The CDR3, as DNA: TGTGCCAGCAGTTCCGGACAGGGGGCCGCCGATGGCTTT.

V is TRBV25-1 and J is TRBJ2-2; possibly TRBD1 for D (5 bases). Germline CDR1 is MGHDK and CDR2 is SYGVNS. This CDR3 has 15 residues. V was cut by 0 bases and J by 3 bases, with 8 bases left in between. The CDR3 loop is CASSEYARDTGELFF. The DNA of the CDR3 is TGTGCCAGCAGTGAATATGCCAGGGACACCGGGGAGCTGTTTTTT.

The chain carries TRBV7-3 and TRBJ1-5; D not certain. This CDR3 has 13 amino acids. V was trimmed by 3 bases and J by 4 bases, leaving 7 bases between them. Germline CDR1 reads SGHTA; CDR2 reads FQGTGA. Here the CDR3 DNA reads TGTGCCAGCAGCTTGGGCAGAAATCAGCCCCAGCATTTT. It is translated as CASSLGRNQPQHF.